The text below deals with one T cell receptor beta chain. Generated by immunoSEQ multiplex PCR, the TCRdb table keeps only in-frame clones and is missing some. The sample includes tens of thousands of clones, around 90% seen only once; the top ten take 5% to 5.5%. The data belong to a study of blood T cell repertoires in COVID-19. Study background: COVID-19 samples, acute and convalescent, were from the United States, Italy and Spain. From T cells, B-cell-depleted T cells, or PBMCs came the material, which was cDNA or gDNA.

Sequencing used peripheral blood. The clonotype comes from a man in his 60s with acute or convalescent COVID-19.

The chain's CDR3 is CASRESYGYTF. In DNA, the CDR3 is TGCGCCAGCAGGGAGTCCTATGGCTACACCTTC. This chain joins TRBV5-1 and TRBJ1-2; D unclear. The germline V gene encodes CDR1 SGHRS and CDR2 YFSETQ. CDR3 length equals 11 residues. The V end was cut by 5 bases, the J end by 4 bases, with 6 bases between. The whole variable domain, filled in from reference TRBV5-1 and TRBJ1-2, reads KAGVTQTPRYLIKTRGQQVTLSCSPISGHRSVSWYQQTPGQGLQFLFEYFSETQRNKGNFPGRFSGRQFSNSRSEMNVSTLELGDSALYLCASRESYGYTFGSGTRLTVV.